This note documents a single T cell receptor beta chain sequence. Its antigen is unknown. Base quality data are lacking; no much larger clone is found one base away. From alopecia areata patients, peripheral blood was collected along with lesional scalp punch biopsies. PBMCs were separated by density centrifugation and stained for CD3, CD4 and CD8, after which CD4+ and CD8+ T cells were sorted on a FACSAria. The untreated alopecia areata patients were recruited through a multicenter biomarker study. In roughly five patients from the biomarker study, the blood CD8+ T cells went through an additional sort into NKG2D-low and NKG2D-high fractions. These data belong to a study of CD8+ T cells in alopecia areata (dated by TCRdb to about 2018). Concerning the study at large: To study T cell clonal expansion in alopecia areata, the researchers applied high-throughput TCRbeta sequencing to both the C3H/HeJ mouse model and human patients. TCRbeta CDR3 regions were amplified by immunoSEQ multiplex PCR using 35 Vbeta forward and 13 Jbeta reverse primers. RNA was obtained with the PAXgene miRNA kit for fixed scalp, the miRNeasy kit for PBMCs, and the RNeasy kit for mouse skin. Scalp tissue and sorted CD4+ and CD8+ peripheral blood T cells from patchy and totalis/universalis alopecia areata patients and from healthy controls were covered by human TCRbeta sequencing. Scalp clonality was compared across normal scalp (n=4), patchy alopecia areata scalp (n=8), and alopecia totalis/universalis scalp (n=8). Here is what the overall study found, with its caveats: Lesional scalp, especially in alopecia totalis/universalis, showed higher clonality and more expanded CD8+ clones than normal scalp, suggesting antigenic drive. Unlike mouse skin, where gammadelta T cells dominate, normal human skin contains resident alphabeta T cells that get sequenced too, which complicates analysis of the scalp TCR repertoire. TCR sequences shared between patients were less clear than in mice, possibly partly because of HLA diversity in the patient population.

CDR1 and CDR2, looked up from the germline V gene, are MNHEY and SVGAGI. Compared with germline, V lacks 4 bases and J lacks 6 bases; bases without a gene match: 5. The CDR3 numbers 14 residues from cysteine through phenylalanine. Of all the DNA, just the CDR3 is kept, 42 bases in frame from base 1. The receptor library was made with the immunoSEQ multiplex PCR assay. For TCR sequencing, RNA was extracted from every sample and reverse transcribed into cDNA to serve as template. SuperScript III was used for first-strand cDNA synthesis, primed with a 2:1 mix of oligo-dT and random hexamers. Amplification bias was assessed with a synthetic immune receptor repertoire, and residual bias was removed computationally. The published analysis was carried out like this. After raw reads were preprocessed to remove errors, the CDR3 was defined following IMGT conventions as running from the conserved cysteine to phenylalanine. Clonality was computed as 1 minus the Shannon entropy, with the entropy normalized by log2 of the number of productive unique TCRs. Whether each scalp clone was CD4 or CD8 was inferred by checking scalp TCRbeta sequences against the CD4 and CD8 repertoires from sorted blood. Sourced from immuneACCESS, this table was stored by TCRdb with only in-frame sequences that have V and J called. A share of the clones is absent; for the studies checked, an unresolved V gene accounts for under half, and the remainder has no known explanation. That table furnishes V, J and clone size, whereas the DNA furnished D and trimming. This sample lists about 110,000 clones; 45% to 60% were detected once. The ten biggest clones cover around a quarter of the sample.

The source is a human donor with alopecia areata. The chain is made from TRBV6-5 and TRBJ2-3, with 9 bases in between that match TRBD2. The sequencing input was NKG2D-low CD8+ T cells sorted from blood. The cell subset or site label, read with the paper, signifies: sorted CD8+ NKG2D-low blood T cells. The DNA is TGTGCCAGCAGTTTAGGGCTAGCGGGGGATACGCAGTATTTT. This encodes CASSLGLAGDTQYF.